A selection of T cell receptor beta chains follows, all from one sample in a study of PD-1 blockade in classical Hodgkin lymphoma. Clones were read by immunoSEQ multiplex PCR, and TCRdb kept only the in-frame ones, dropping some. The top ten clones hold roughly 2.8% of a sample with some 93,000 clones, around 90% of them seen once. The sequencing here drew on peripheral blood mononuclear cells (PBMCs), taken at baseline. The receptors were sampled from a human donor with classical Hodgkin lymphoma. The conserved cysteine and the conserved F or W are not part of the CDR3 here.

J gene | V gene | CDR3 protein
TRBJ2-3 | TRBV4-1 | ASSPSRGGDTQY
TRBJ2-7 | TRBV28 | ASSPTVSYEQY
TRBJ2-1 | TRBV9 | ASAPGGGNEQF
TRBJ1-1 | TRBV5-1 | ASSLADRDTEAF
TRBJ2-3 | TRBV9 | ASSFRGLAVTDTQY
TRBJ2-1 | TRBV7-9 | ASRPLGLEQF
TRBJ1-1 | TRBV29-1 | SVQQGGTEAF
TRBJ2-2 | TRBV5-1 | ASSLAGVGTGELF
TRBJ2-2 | TRBV27 | ASRPRLAGRGNTGELF
TRBJ2-1 | TRBV29-1 | SYGGGLNEQF
TRBJ1-3 | TRBV10-3 | AISDRRTGTSGNTIY
TRBJ2-7 | TRBV30 | AWSVLPSGSSYEQY
TRBJ2-1 | TRBV5-1 | ASSFGLAKTYNEQF
TRBJ1-1 | TRBV19 | ASSIDRGEAF
TRBJ1-1 | TRBV30 | AWTAGSTNTEAF
TRBJ2-5 | TRBV30 | AWSGAGQETQY
TRBJ2-1 | TRBV19 | ASSIRISGAYNEQF
TRBJ2-7 | TRBV7-6 | ASSLGGLAGVYEQY
TRBJ2-7 | TRBV29-1 | SAAGDGYEQY
TRBJ1-2 | TRBV28 | ASSPLGQPYGYT
TRBJ2-1 | TRBV5-1 | ASSLEARSGNEQF
TRBJ1-1 | TRBV19 | ASSKGIGGNTEAF
TRBJ2-7 | TRBV18 | ASSGLAGPYEQY
TRBJ1-2 | TRBV28 | ASSQDSYYGYT
TRBJ2-5 | TRBV5-1 | ASSFLGAETQY
TRBJ2-2 | TRBV9 | ASRSDKNTGELF
TRBJ1-6 | TRBV27 | ASSQTGISSPLH
TRBJ2-7 | TRBV28 | ASRRTPGRAYEQY
TRBJ2-1 | TRBV5-4 | ASGSQNEQF
TRBJ1-5 | TRBV2 | ASTPGTGRNQPQH
TRBJ1-4 | TRBV6-1 | ASSEGYGVGKLF
TRBJ1-2 | TRBV10-1 | ASSDRGRPPYGYT
TRBJ2-7 | TRBV15 | ATSRGQGIGYEQY
TRBJ2-7 | TRBV27 | ASSLSRGPYEQY
TRBJ1-1 | TRBV7-9 | ASSPRTGNTEAF
TRBJ2-5 | TRBV6-5 | ASRLTGGLETQY
TRBJ2-5 | TRBV2 | ASSDDSEETQY
TRBJ2-7 | TRBV5-1 | ASSAGGGSPGLAGGPYEQY
TRBJ2-7 | TRBV6-1 | ASSKDSFPRYEQY
TRBJ1-2 | TRBV19 | ASRNRGANYGYT
TRBJ2-1 | TRBV5-1 | ASSSQGNEQF
TRBJ2-2 | TRBV29-1 | SVGPDRANTGELF
TRBJ2-1 | TRBV5-1 | ASSGGVVPSYNEQF
TRBJ1-1 | TRBV30 | AWRIGTGREAF
TRBJ2-1 | TRBV7-9 | ASSLLRESIYNEQF